Described below is a single TCR beta chain sequence and its context. After removal of 2 bases from V and 5 bases from J, the junction contained 11 bases not matched to a gene. CDR3 length: 16 residues. The V gene's germline CDR1 is MDHEN and CDR2 SYDVKM. The entry originates in a study of blood T cells in healthy people across ages. Combining a sample-barcoded 5' primer with a J-beta primer mix, a second PCR ran for 7 to 11 cycles. TCRdb used MiXCR to reprocess the 5' RACE reads, holding one entry per CDR3 protein. The sample includes about 840,000 distinct CDR3 sequences, approximately 32% of them seen just once. Another study also made use of these data, one on T cells of mothers and their children.

V usage is TRBV28 and J usage is TRBJ2-7, with TRBD1 matching over 8 bases. The sequence came from a woman aged 40 to 50 in good health. Sequencing was carried out using blood. The CDR3 sequence is CASSLPQQGAANEQYF. The CDR3 nucleotides read TGTGCCAGCAGTTTACCCCAGCAGGGGGCAGCCAACGAGCAGTACTTC.